Presented here are 24 T cell receptor beta chains from one specimen sequenced in a study of CD8 T cell repertoires and HIV-1 epitope variants. Their antigen targets remain unknown. Sequencing used immunoSEQ multiplex PCR; TCRdb keeps in-frame clones, though not all of them. The sample yields under 6,500 clones, nearly 70% seen once. The sequencing input was cultured CD8+ T cells derived from PBMCs. These receptors were collected from a male donor with HIV.

Turning to this clone: Just one base apart from a much larger clone, this may be a read error. This chain connects TRBV13 to TRBJ1-3; weak D call: TRBD1 (5 bases). V lost 5 bases, J lost 5 bases, and 16 bases lay in between. This CDR3 comprises 15 residues. Germline assignment: CDR1 PRHDT and CDR2 FYEKMQ (reference sequence). This chain's CDR3 is CASSPDGDGRNTIYF. CDR3 nucleotides: TGTGCCAGCAGCCCTGACGGGGACGGGCGAAACACCATATATTTT.

J is TRBJ2-2 and V is TRBV14; D is ambiguous. V was trimmed by 1 base and J by 7 bases, leaving 10 bases between them. The CDR3 contains 14 residues. Germline-derived CDR1 and CDR2 are SGHDN and FVKESK. CDR3 sequence (DNA): TGTGCCAGCAGCCAAGTCTTGGGTCTCGGGGAGCTGTTTTTT. This translates into CASSQVLGLGELFF.

The rearrangement links TRBV9 to TRBJ2-2; D ambiguous. This CDR3 is built from 15 residues. The germline gives CDR1 SGDLS, CDR2 YYNGEE. The V and J ends lost 7 bases and 1 base respectively, with 14 bases between them. The CDR3 spells CASSEGFWNTGELFF. The CDR3 DNA reads TGTGCCAGCTCGGAAGGGTTCTGGAACACCGGGGAGCTGTTTTTT.

The chain links TRBV7-6 to TRBJ2-2; 12 nucleotides agree with TRBD2. Germline values: CDR1 SGHVS, CDR2 FNYEAQ. V gave up 3 bases and J gave up 3 bases; unmatched junction bases: 2. The CDR3 covers 16 residues. CDR3 DNA sequence: TGTGCCAGCAGCTTTCTAGCGGGAGGGGACACCGGGGAGCTGTTTTTT. Its protein is CASSFLAGGDTGELFF.

V and J are TRBV7-2 and TRBJ1-1; D not resolved. CDR3 size: 16 residues. Germline V gene lookup returns CDR1 SGHTA and CDR2 FQGNSA. V was trimmed by 0 bases and J by 0 bases, leaving 11 bases between them. This CDR3 is CASSLASFALNTEAFF. The DNA of the CDR3 is TGTGCCAGCAGCTTAGCAAGTTTTGCGTTGAACACTGAAGCTTTCTTT.

The chain uses TRBV14 and TRBJ2-7; maybe TRBD2 (6 bases). The germline V gene has CDR1 SGHDN and CDR2 FVKESK. This CDR3 comprises 14 residues. Trimming pared 6 bases from V and 7 bases from J, leaving 19 bases between. CDR3 loop: CASSPTSSHREQYF. The CDR3 bases are TGTGCCAGCAGTCCTACTAGCTCCCACCGGGAGCAGTACTTC.

The V gene is TRBV27, the J gene TRBJ1-1; D unresolved. CDR1 MNHEY and CDR2 SMNVEV come from the germline V gene (reference sequence). The CDR3 contains 14 residues. Trimming took 3 bases from V and 1 from J, leaving 9 bases between them. CDR3 nucleotides: TGTGCCAGCAGTTTCCGGGGTGCGAACACTGAAGCTTTCTTT. It translates to CASSFRGANTEAFF.

The chain joins TRBV19 to TRBJ2-7; a weak D match, TRBD2 (6 bases). V was trimmed by 3 bases and J by 3 bases, leaving 12 bases between them. CDR3 size: 14 residues. Germline lookup yields CDR1 LNHDA and CDR2 SQIVND (reference sequence). The CDR3, as DNA: TGTGCCAGTAGTATTATGGGAGGACTCTACGAGCAGTACTTC. It specifies CASSIMGGLYEQYF.

The rearrangement joins TRBV7-2 to TRBJ2-5; no firm D call. CDR3 size: 14 residues. Germline CDR1 SGHTA, CDR2 FQGNSA. The germline V and J ends were trimmed by 5 bases and 4 bases, with 14 bases remaining between them. CDR3 sequence reads: CASSPKRWGETQYF. In nucleotides, the CDR3 is TGTGCCAGCAGCCCCAAGCGATGGGGAGAGACCCAGTACTTC.

The count of this clone is one. This CDR3 is CSVEDRRGTQYF. For the CDR3, the DNA is TGCAGCGTTGAAGATCGTAGGGGCACCCAGTACTTC. V gene TRBV29-1 combines with J gene TRBJ2-5; D perhaps matches TRBD1 (5 bases). The length of the CDR3 is 12 residues. Trimming cost V 0 bases and J 8 bases, with 10 bases left between them. Germline-derived CDR1 and CDR2 are SQVTM and ANQGSEA.

J is TRBJ2-7 and V is TRBV5-6, with TRBD2 matching 8 bases. The CDR3 is 14 amino acids. The germline V gene has CDR1 SGHDT and CDR2 YYEEEE. Unmatched junction bases numbered 9, after V lost 6 bases and J lost 4 bases. CDR3 region: CASNQRTSSYEQYF. The CDR3 coding sequence is TGTGCCAGCAATCAGCGGACTAGCAGTTACGAGCAGTACTTC.

The chain couples TRBV30 to TRBJ1-2, with 9 bases identical to TRBD1. Germline-derived CDR1 and CDR2 are GTSNPN and SVGIG (reference sequence). With V trimmed by 2 bases and J by 5 bases, 9 bases remained unmatched. CDR3 length: 15 residues. The CDR3 nucleotides read TGTGCCTGGAGTAGCCTTGGACAGGGGCCATATGGCTACACCTTC. Amino acids: CAWSSLGQGPYGYTF.

This rearrangement joins TRBV7-9 to TRBJ1-5, with D hard to call. The length of the CDR3 is 12 residues. Between the trimmed V and J ends, which lost 1 base and 4 bases, there was a span of 2 bases. Germline assignment: CDR1 SEHNR and CDR2 FQNEAQ (reference sequence). The CDR3: CASSLGNQPQHF. The CDR3, as DNA: TGTGCCAGCAGCTTAGGGAATCAGCCCCAGCATTTT. Variable domain in full (rest from reference TRBV7-9 and TRBJ1-5): DTGVSQNPRHKITKRGQNVTFRCDPISEHNRLYWYRQTLGQGPEFLTYFQNEAQLEKSRLLSDRFSAERPKGSFSTLEIQRTEQGDSAMYLCASSLGNQPQHFGDGTRLSIL.

This clone showed up just a few times. The chain has TRBV14 and TRBJ1-6, with D possibly matching TRBD1 (5 bases). Germline V gene data show CDR1 as SGHDN and CDR2 as FVKESK. CDR3 size: 16 residues. The V gene lost 0 bases and the J gene lost 2 bases, with 8 bases spanning the gap. The CDR3, as DNA: TGTGCCAGCAGCCAAGAGTGGGGGGCCTATAATTCACCCCTCCACTTT. Its protein is CASSQEWGAYNSPLHF.

The chain employs TRBV9 and TRBJ2-7, with a tentative D call TRBD2 (6 bases). The germline V gene encodes CDR1 SGDLS and CDR2 YYNGEE. The CDR3 is made up of 15 amino acids. V was shortened by 0 bases and J by 3 bases, with 13 bases between the two germline ends. CDR3 sequence reads: CASSVDGGSNYEQYF. CDR3 coding DNA: TGTGCCAGCAGCGTAGACGGGGGATCGAACTACGAGCAGTACTTC.

V is TRBV4-2 and J is TRBJ2-1, with 8 bases matching TRBD2. V lost 3 bases to trimming and J lost 8 bases; unmatched junction nucleotides: 6. The germline CDR1 and CDR2 sequences are LGHNA and YNFKEQ. The length of the CDR3 is 14 residues. CDR3 sequence (DNA): TGTGCCAGCAGCCACATAGCGGGGTTGGATGAGCAGTTCTTC. Residues: CASSHIAGLDEQFF.

This clone is a singleton in its sample. The CDR3 bases are TGCGCCAGCAGCTTGGACACTCCCCACGAGCAGTACTTC. Translation: CASSLDTPHEQYF. V usage is TRBV5-1 and J usage is TRBJ2-7; no clear D. Germline V gene data show CDR1 as SGHRS and CDR2 as YFSETQ. V was clipped by 0 bases and J by 5 bases, with 9 bases between them. CDR3 length: 13 amino acids. The full variable domain, completed using reference TRBV5-1 and TRBJ2-7, is KAGVTQTPRYLIKTRGQQVTLSCSPISGHRSVSWYQQTPGQGLQFLFEYFSETQRNKGNFPGRFSGRQFSNSRSEMNVSTLELGDSALYLCASSLDTPHEQYFGPGTRLTVT.

This chain links TRBV6-5 with TRBJ1-2; D uncertain. The CDR3 extends over 13 amino acids. V was trimmed by 4 bases and J by 6 bases, leaving 12 bases between them. CDR1 and CDR2 from the germline V gene are MNHEY and SVGAGI. The CDR3 loop reads CASSFSTVDGYTF. The CDR3, as DNA: TGTGCCAGCAGTTTTTCGACGGTAGATGGCTACACCTTC.

This clone has only a few counts. The chain links TRBV11-2 to TRBJ1-1, with D tentatively TRBD1 (5 bases). The ends were cut back, 0 bases at V and 5 bases at J, with 13 bases in the middle. Per the germline V gene, CDR1 is SGHAT and CDR2 is FQNNGV. The length of the CDR3 is 15 residues. In nucleotides, the CDR3 is TGTGCCAGCAGCTTAGATTGGCAGGGAAGGACTGAAGCTTTCTTT. It yields the protein CASSLDWQGRTEAFF.

V is TRBV27 and J is TRBJ2-2; TRBD1 matches at 7 bases. V dropped 5 bases and J dropped 4; count of bases not matched to a gene: 4. CDR3 length: 14 amino acids. Germline CDR1 MNHEY, CDR2 SMNVEV (reference sequence). CDR3 bases: TGTGCCAGCAGTGACGGGACAGCCACCGGGGAGCTGTTTTTT. Encoded protein: CASSDGTATGELFF.

The chain employs TRBV7-9 and TRBJ2-1; TRBD2 matches 14 bases. The V segment lost 3 bases and the J segment 7 bases; nucleotides outside the gene matches: 2. Germline lookup yields CDR1 SEHNR and CDR2 FQNEAQ (reference sequence). The CDR3 has 15 residues. The CDR3 protein is CASSFGTSGSNEQFF. As DNA, the CDR3 is TGTGCCAGCAGCTTTGGGACTAGCGGGAGTAATGAGCAGTTCTTC.

The gene calls are TRBV7-6 and TRBJ1-3; the D gene is possibly TRBD1 (6 bases). V lost 1 base, J lost 1 base, and 14 bases lay in between. CDR3 length equals 17 residues. Germline V gene data show CDR1 as SGHVS and CDR2 as FNYEAQ. DNA for the CDR3: TGTGCCAGCAGCTTAGGGGGGCAGGGGACATCTGGAAACACCATATATTTT. Translating gives CASSLGGQGTSGNTIYF.

This clone occurred a few times. The rearrangement uses TRBV11-3 and TRBJ2-1; D not resolved. This CDR3 comprises 13 residues. The germline gives CDR1 SGHNT, CDR2 YENEEA. Trimming cost V 6 bases and J 4 bases, with 10 bases left between them. The CDR3: CASSFRSYNEQFF. The CDR3, as DNA: TGTGCCAGCAGTTTCCGGTCGTACAATGAGCAGTTCTTC.

This clone is termed medium-sized (0.01 to 0.1%). V is TRBV5-6 and J is TRBJ2-5, with no clear D. The CDR3 has 14 residues. Germline lookup yields CDR1 SGHDT and CDR2 YYEEEE. The ends were cut back, 2 bases at V and 2 bases at J, with 10 bases in the middle. The CDR3 reads CASSFLTPQETQYF. CDR3 DNA: TGTGCCAGCAGCTTCCTAACACCTCAAGAGACCCAGTACTTC.